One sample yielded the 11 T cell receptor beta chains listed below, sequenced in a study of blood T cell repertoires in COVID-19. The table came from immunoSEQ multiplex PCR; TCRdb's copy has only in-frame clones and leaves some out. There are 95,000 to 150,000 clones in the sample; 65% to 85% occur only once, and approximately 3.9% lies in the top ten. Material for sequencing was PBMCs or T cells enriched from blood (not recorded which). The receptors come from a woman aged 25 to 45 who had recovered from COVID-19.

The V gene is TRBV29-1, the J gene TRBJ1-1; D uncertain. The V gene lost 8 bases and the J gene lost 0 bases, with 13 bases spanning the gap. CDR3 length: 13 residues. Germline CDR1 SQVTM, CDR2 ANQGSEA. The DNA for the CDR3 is TGCAGCAATAACCGGGATCTGAACACTGAAGCTTTCTTT. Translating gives CSNNRDLNTEAFF.

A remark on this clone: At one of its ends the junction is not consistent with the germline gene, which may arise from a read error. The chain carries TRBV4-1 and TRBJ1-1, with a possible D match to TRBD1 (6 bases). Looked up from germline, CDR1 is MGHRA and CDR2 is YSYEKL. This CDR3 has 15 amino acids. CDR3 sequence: CASSQGTRLNTEAFF. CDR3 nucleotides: TGCGCCAGCAGTCAAGGGACACGGCTGAACACTGAAGCTTTCTTT.

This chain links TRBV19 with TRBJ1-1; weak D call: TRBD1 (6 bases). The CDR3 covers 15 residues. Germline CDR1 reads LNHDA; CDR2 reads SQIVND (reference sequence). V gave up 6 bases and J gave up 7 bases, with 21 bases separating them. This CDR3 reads CASSYGRWGRLEAFF. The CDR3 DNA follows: TGTGCCAGTAGCTACGGGAGGTGGGGGCGGCTTGAAGCTTTCTTT.

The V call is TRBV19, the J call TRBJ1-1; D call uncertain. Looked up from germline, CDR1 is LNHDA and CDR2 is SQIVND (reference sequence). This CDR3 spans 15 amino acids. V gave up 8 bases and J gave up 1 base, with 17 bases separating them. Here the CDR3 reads CASQTRRGGNTEAFF. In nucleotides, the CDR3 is TGTGCCAGTCAGACTCGCCGAGGAGGGAACACTGAAGCTTTCTTT. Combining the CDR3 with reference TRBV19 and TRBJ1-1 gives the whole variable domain DGGITQSPKYLFRKEGQNVTLSCEQNLNHDAMYWYRQDPGQGLRLIYYSQIVNDFQKGDIAEGYSVSREKKESFPLTVTSAQKNPTAFYLCASQTRRGGNTEAFFGQGTRLTVV.

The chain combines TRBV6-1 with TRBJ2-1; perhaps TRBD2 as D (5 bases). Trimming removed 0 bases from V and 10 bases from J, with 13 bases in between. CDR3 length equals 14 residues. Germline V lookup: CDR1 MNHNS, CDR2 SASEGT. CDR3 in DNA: TGTGCCAGCAGTGAAGCGGCCGCGGGCGGCGAGCAGTTCTTC. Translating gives CASSEAAAGGEQFF.

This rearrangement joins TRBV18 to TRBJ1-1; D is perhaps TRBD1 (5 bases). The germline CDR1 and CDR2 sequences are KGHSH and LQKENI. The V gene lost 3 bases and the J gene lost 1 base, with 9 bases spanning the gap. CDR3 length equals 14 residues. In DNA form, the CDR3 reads TGTGCCAGCTCACCGATGGGGGGGAACACTGAAGCTTTCTTT. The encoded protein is CASSPMGGNTEAFF. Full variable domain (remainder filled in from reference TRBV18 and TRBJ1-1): NAGVMQNPRHLVRRRGQEARLRCSPMKGHSHVYWYRQLPEEGLKFMVYLQKENIIDESGMPKERFSAEFPKEGPSILRIQQVVRGDSAAYFCASSPMGGNTEAFFGQGTRLTVV.

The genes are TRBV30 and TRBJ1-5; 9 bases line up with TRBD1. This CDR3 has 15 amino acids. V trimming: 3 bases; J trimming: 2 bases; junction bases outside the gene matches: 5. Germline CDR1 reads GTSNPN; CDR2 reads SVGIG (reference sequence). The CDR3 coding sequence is TGTGCCTGGAGGGGACAGGGCGTGCGCAATCAGCCCCAGCATTTT. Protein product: CAWRGQGVRNQPQHF.

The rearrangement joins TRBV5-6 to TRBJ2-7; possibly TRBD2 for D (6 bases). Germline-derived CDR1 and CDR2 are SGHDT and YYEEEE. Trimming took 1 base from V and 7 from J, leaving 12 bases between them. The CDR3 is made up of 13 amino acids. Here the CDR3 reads CASSLLEGKEQYF. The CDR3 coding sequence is TGTGCCAGCAGCTTGTTGGAGGGAAAAGAGCAGTACTTC. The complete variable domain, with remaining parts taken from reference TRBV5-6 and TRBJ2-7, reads DAGVTQSPTHLIKTRGQQVTLRCSPKSGHDTVSWYQQALGQGPQFIFQYYEEEERQRGNFPDRFSGHQFPNYSSELNVNALLLGDSALYLCASSLLEGKEQYFGPGTRLTVT.

The DNA for the CDR3 is TGTGCCAGCAGTTACGGGCGCTCTGGGGCCAACGTCCTGACTTTC. Amino acids: CASSYGRSGANVLTF. The gene calls are TRBV6-5 and TRBJ2-6; D remains unclear. The CDR3 totals 15 residues. The V end lost 2 bases, the J end lost 0 bases, and 5 bases lay between the germline ends. Germline lookup yields CDR1 MNHEY and CDR2 SVGAGI.

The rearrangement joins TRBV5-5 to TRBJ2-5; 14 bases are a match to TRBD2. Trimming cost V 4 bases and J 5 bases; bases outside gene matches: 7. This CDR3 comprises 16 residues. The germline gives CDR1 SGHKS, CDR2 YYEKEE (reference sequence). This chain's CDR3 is CASSRLAGGPGETQYF. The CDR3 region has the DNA TGTGCCAGCAGCCGACTAGCGGGAGGGCCGGGGGAGACCCAGTACTTC.

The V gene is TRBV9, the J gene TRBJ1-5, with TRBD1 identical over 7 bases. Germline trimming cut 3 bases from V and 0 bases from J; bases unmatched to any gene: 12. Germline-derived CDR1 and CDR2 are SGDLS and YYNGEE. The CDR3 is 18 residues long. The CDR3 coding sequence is TGTGCCAGCAGCGCCCGGGACAGAACCACTTATAGCAATCAGCCCCAGCATTTT. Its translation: CASSARDRTTYSNQPQHF.